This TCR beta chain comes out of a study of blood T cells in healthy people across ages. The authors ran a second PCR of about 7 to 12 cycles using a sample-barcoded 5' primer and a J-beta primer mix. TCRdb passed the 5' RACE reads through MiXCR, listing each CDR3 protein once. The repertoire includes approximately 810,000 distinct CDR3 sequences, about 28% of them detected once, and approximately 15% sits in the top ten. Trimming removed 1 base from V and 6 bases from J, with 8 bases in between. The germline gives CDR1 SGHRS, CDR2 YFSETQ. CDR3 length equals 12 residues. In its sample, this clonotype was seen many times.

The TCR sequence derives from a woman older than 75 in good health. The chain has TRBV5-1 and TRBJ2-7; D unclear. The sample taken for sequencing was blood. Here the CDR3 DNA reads TGCGCCAGCAGCTTGACATGGTCCGAGCAGTACTTC. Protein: CASSLTWSEQYF.